This T cell receptor (beta chain) was profiled in a study of glioma-infiltrating T cells after dendritic cell vaccination. Study as a whole: Dendritic cell vaccination trial patients had either newly diagnosed or recurrent glioblastoma.

The length of the CDR3 is 17 residues. Trimming took 2 bases from V and 4 from J; bases not matched to a gene: 9. The germline gives CDR1 LNHNV, CDR2 YYDKDF (reference sequence). TCRB CDR3 was amplified from 2 ug genomic DNA or less. The PCR used 60 V beta and 13 J beta primers. Sequencing was performed with immunoSEQ multiplex PCR; in TCRdb, only in-frame clones are kept and a portion is missing. The sample comprises 65,000 to 90,000 clones, more than 65% of which are singletons, and 2% to 2.5% rests with the top ten. The gene calls are TRBV15 and TRBJ1-2; TRBD1 matches 11 bases. This TCR was recovered from a human donor with glioblastoma. The input for sequencing was blood, taken before dendritic cell vaccination. The CDR3 loop is CATSRSGQGAIRYGYTF. The CDR3 nucleotides read TGTGCCACCAGCAGATCAGGACAGGGGGCAATACGCTATGGCTACACCTTC.